The 23 T cell receptor beta chains presented below share a single source sample, sequenced in a study of blood T cell repertoires in COVID-19. Data came from immunoSEQ multiplex PCR; TCRdb stores just in-frame clones and leaves some out. Of approximately 140,000 clones listed, 84% are singletons. The sample consisted of PBMCs or T cells enriched from blood (not recorded which). Every receptor here comes from a woman in her forties or fifties who had been exposed to COVID-19.

The rearrangement links TRBV19 to TRBJ1-2, with 12 bases matching TRBD1. The V gene end was trimmed by 7 bases and the J gene end by 6 bases; junction bases not matched to a gene: 12. CDR3 size: 16 residues. Germline CDR1 reads LNHDA; CDR2 reads SQIVND (reference sequence). Here the CDR3 reads CASISGTGGPINGYTF. For the CDR3, the DNA is TGTGCCAGTATTTCCGGGACAGGGGGCCCGATTAATGGCTACACCTTC.

This chain links TRBV7-9 with TRBJ2-3, with D unresolved. The CDR3 consists of 12 residues. Per germline, CDR1 SEHNR and CDR2 FQNEAQ (reference sequence). Trimming took 2 bases from V and 8 from J, leaving 8 bases between them. Written as DNA, the CDR3 is TGTGCCAGCAGCTTAAGGTGGAGTACGCAGTATTTT. This translates into CASSLRWSTQYF.

The chain employs TRBV5-1 and TRBJ2-3; the match to TRBD1 covers 9 bases. V was pared by 0 bases and J by 1 base, with 0 bases of the junction left unmatched. CDR1 is SGHRS and CDR2 is YFSETQ in the germline V gene. This CDR3 has 15 residues. The CDR3 sequence is CASSLGTGGTDTQYF. The CDR3, as DNA: TGCGCCAGCAGCTTGGGGACAGGGGGCACAGATACGCAGTATTTT.

A few counts support this clone. The chain is built from TRBV9 and TRBJ2-7, with D tentatively TRBD2 (5 bases). Trimming took 0 bases from V and 3 from J, leaving 13 bases between them. The CDR3 contains 15 residues. Germline-derived CDR1 and CDR2 are SGDLS and YYNGEE. The CDR3 protein is CASSVAALGIYEQYF. CDR3 nucleotides: TGTGCCAGCAGCGTAGCGGCGCTCGGGATCTACGAGCAGTACTTC.

The chain couples TRBV27 to TRBJ1-1, with 9 bases lining up with TRBD1. V lost 3 bases, J lost 5 bases, and 7 bases stayed unmatched. CDR3 length equals 15 residues. Germline V lookup: CDR1 MNHEY, CDR2 SMNVEV (reference sequence). The CDR3 nucleotides are TGTGCCAGCAGTTTCCCGGGACAGGGAGTAACTGAAGCTTTCTTT. Protein product: CASSFPGQGVTEAFF.

This chain joins TRBV20-1 and TRBJ2-7; 9 nucleotides match TRBD2. With 3 bases clipped from V and 4 bases from J, the junction kept 7 bases outside the gene matches. Germline values: CDR1 DFQATT, CDR2 SNEGSKA (reference sequence). The CDR3 length is 14 residues. The CDR3 region has the DNA TGCAGTGCTAGTGGGCTGGCGGGAGGGTACGAGCAGTACTTC. The encoded protein is CSASGLAGGYEQYF.

J is TRBJ1-5 and V is TRBV2, with D tentatively TRBD1 (6 bases). The germline V gene encodes CDR1 SNHLY and CDR2 FYNNEI. The V end lost 5 bases, the J end lost 3 bases, and 14 bases lay between the germline ends. The CDR3 contains 15 residues. CDR3: CASSRSGQNNQPQHF. CDR3 bases: TGTGCCAGCAGTCGATCCGGACAGAACAATCAGCCCCAGCATTTT.

The V gene is TRBV3-1 (or the pseudogene TRBV3-2), the J gene TRBJ2-5, with 7 bases fitting TRBD1. The CDR3 extends over 16 amino acids. V dropped 3 bases and J dropped 9; count of bases not matched to a gene: 16. Germline CDR1 and CDR2: LGHDT and YNNKEL (reference sequence). CDR3 region: CASSQPGTALRGSQYF. In DNA form, the CDR3 reads TGTGCCAGCAGCCAGCCTGGGACAGCCCTAAGGGGGTCCCAGTACTTC.

The chain combines TRBV5-6 with TRBJ2-1; 7 bases line up with TRBD2. V lost 0 bases, J lost 13 bases, and 10 bases stayed unmatched. Germline-derived CDR1 and CDR2 are SGHDT and YYEEEE. The CDR3 spans 14 residues. CDR3: CASSLALAPREQFF. CDR3 nucleotides: TGTGCCAGCAGCTTGGCACTAGCGCCGCGCGAACAGTTCTTC.

Here the CDR3 DNA reads TGTGCCACCAGCAGAGATCCTACGTACAATGAGCAGTTCTTC. Protein product: CATSRDPTYNEQFF. V usage is TRBV15 and J usage is TRBJ2-1; D remains ambiguous. V lost 0 bases, J lost 4 bases, and 7 bases lay in between. The CDR3 runs to 14 residues. The V gene's germline CDR1 is LNHNV and CDR2 YYDKDF (reference sequence).

The J gene is TRBJ1-6, the V gene TRBV25-1, with D maybe TRBD1 (5 bases). Germline V lookup: CDR1 MGHDK, CDR2 SYGVNS. The length of the CDR3 is 17 residues. Trimming pared 7 bases from V and 8 bases from J, leaving 24 bases between. The chain's CDR3 is CASTKHRYFFQYSPLHF. CDR3 DNA: TGTGCCAGCACCAAACACAGGTATTTTTTCCAATATTCACCCCTCCACTTT.

The gene calls are TRBV29-1 and TRBJ2-3, with 7 positions matching TRBD2. Germline lookup yields CDR1 SQVTM and CDR2 ANQGSEA. The CDR3 totals 20 residues. J lost 2 bases, V lost 3 bases, and 23 bases had no gene match. The CDR3, as DNA: TGCAGCGTTGATTTGGAAGGACGGAGATTCACTAGCGAGCTCACAGATACGCAGTATTTT. Translated: CSVDLEGRRFTSELTDTQYF.

The V gene is TRBV4-3, the J gene TRBJ2-4; perhaps TRBD2 as D (5 bases). The ends were cut back, 7 bases at V and 0 bases at J, with 10 bases in the middle. Germline V CDR1 and CDR2: LGHNA, YSLEER. The CDR3 runs 14 residues. The CDR3 DNA follows: TGCGCCAGCATTCAGAGGGAAGCCAAAAACATTCAGTACTTC. Amino acids: CASIQREAKNIQYF.

This chain uses TRBV7-2 with TRBJ2-7, with TRBD1 matching 8 bases. With V trimmed by 2 bases and J by 2 bases, 5 bases remained unmatched. Germline values: CDR1 SGHTA, CDR2 FQGNSA. The CDR3 loop spans 15 amino acids. The CDR3 DNA reads TGTGCCAGCAGCTTACAGGGGGCTGAAGCCTACGAGCAGTACTTC. Protein sequence: CASSLQGAEAYEQYF.

V gene TRBV5-8 combines with J gene TRBJ1-1, with a possible D match to TRBD1 (5 bases). Per the germline V gene, CDR1 is SGHTS and CDR2 is YDEGEE. CDR3 size: 14 residues. Trimming stripped 0 bases from V and 3 bases from J, with 9 bases between. CDR3 region: CASSLGGRDTEAFF. The CDR3, as DNA: TGTGCCAGCAGCTTGGGGGGGAGGGACACTGAAGCTTTCTTT. Using reference TRBV5-8 and TRBJ1-1 for the parts outside the CDR3, the full variable domain is EAGVTQSPTHLIKTRGQQATLRCSPISGHTSVYWYQQALGLGLQFLLWYDEGEERNRGNFPPRFSGRQFPNYSSELNVNALELEDSALYLCASSLGGRDTEAFFGQGTRLTVV.

The V call is TRBV4-2, the J call TRBJ2-6; a weak D match, TRBD1 (6 bases). V was trimmed by 1 base and J by 8 bases, leaving 18 bases between them. CDR3 size: 17 residues. Germline V CDR1 and CDR2: LGHNA, YNFKEQ. CDR3 residues: CASSQVQGLQGSNVLTF. DNA for the CDR3: TGTGCCAGCAGCCAAGTACAGGGCCTCCAGGGGTCCAACGTCCTGACTTTC.

The chain joins TRBV14 to TRBJ2-7; 7 bases are shared with TRBD1. J was trimmed by 7 bases and V by 4 bases; bases with no gene match: 10. The V gene's germline CDR1 is SGHDN and CDR2 FVKESK. The CDR3 totals 14 residues. CDR3 in amino acids: CASSPRQGLGEQYF. The CDR3 DNA reads TGTGCCAGCAGCCCACGACAGGGCCTGGGAGAGCAGTACTTC. Variable domain in full (rest from reference TRBV14 and TRBJ2-7): EAGVTQFPSHSVIEKGQTVTLRCDPISGHDNLYWYRRVMGKEIKFLLHFVKESKQDESGMPNNRFLAERTGGTYSTLKVQPAELEDSGVYFCASSPRQGLGEQYFGPGTRLTVT.

V is TRBV6-5 and J is TRBJ1-1; tentatively, D is TRBD1 (6 bases). Germline V CDR1 and CDR2: MNHEY, SVGAGI. The ends were cut back, 5 bases at V and 1 base at J, with 14 bases in the middle. The length of the CDR3 is 15 residues. The CDR3 loop is CASSPDRPPNTEAFF. For the CDR3, the DNA is TGTGCCAGCAGTCCGGACAGACCGCCGAACACTGAAGCTTTCTTT.

The chain links TRBV5-6 to TRBJ1-4, with 9 nucleotides matching TRBD1. The germline gives CDR1 SGHDT, CDR2 YYEEEE. V shed 4 bases and J 8 bases; nucleotides not matched to a gene: 12. CDR3 size: 16 residues. The CDR3 coding sequence is TGTGCCAGCAGCCCATTACAGGGGGCGGGGAAAGAAAAACTGTTTTTT. Translation gives CASSPLQGAGKEKLFF.

The chain uses TRBV20-1 and TRBJ2-1; 12 positions agree with TRBD2. Germline CDR1 is DFQATT and CDR2 is SNEGSKA (reference sequence). Trimming removed 3 bases from V and 1 base from J; junction bases left unmatched: 4. The CDR3 length is 16 residues. This CDR3 is CSASKLAGGSYNEQFF. CDR3 sequence (DNA): TGCAGTGCTAGTAAACTAGCGGGGGGTTCCTACAATGAGCAGTTCTTC.

The CDR3 coding sequence is TGTGCCAGCAGCCCCCGCGGGGGGTCATTTCCAGAGACCCAGTACTTC. It encodes CASSPRGGSFPETQYF. The chain carries TRBV7-3 and TRBJ2-5; 8 bases are a match to TRBD2. Germline V gives CDR1 SGHTA, CDR2 FQGTGA. This CDR3 comprises 16 residues. V lost 5 bases to trimming and J lost 4 bases; unmatched junction nucleotides: 12.

This chain connects TRBV27 to TRBJ2-3, with 13 bases fitting TRBD2. V trimming: 5 bases; J trimming: 8 bases; junction bases outside the gene matches: 19. Germline V gives CDR1 MNHEY, CDR2 SMNVEV (reference sequence). The CDR3 extends over 19 amino acids. CDR3: CASSLRLAGGLFFEGTQYF. As DNA, the CDR3 is TGTGCCAGCAGTCTTCGACTAGCGGGAGGTTTATTTTTTGAAGGTACGCAGTATTTT.

The rearrangement links TRBV5-6 to TRBJ1-2; 7 bases are shared with TRBD1. Germline-derived CDR1 and CDR2 are SGHDT and YYEEEE. Trimming removed 0 bases from V and 6 bases from J; junction bases left unmatched: 8. The CDR3 covers 15 residues. CDR3 nucleotides: TGTGCCAGCAGCTTGGTAGGCCAGGGGGAGGATGGCTACACCTTC. Its protein is CASSLVGQGEDGYTF.